This T cell receptor beta chain was sequenced during a study of cytomegalovirus exposure and HLA in healthy donors (dated by TCRdb to about 2017). In terms of the full investigation: An earlier analysis of 587 of the donors reported 250 to 300 Gb of sequence data and 90 million to 120 million unique TCR beta sequences obtained from about 180 million T cells. The later analysis used no new phenotypic data to find candidate immune exposures, relying instead on TCR beta sequences and their occurrence across donors. An earlier analysis of some 600 of the donors applied high-throughput TCR beta sequencing to assess whether each TCR beta V gene segment acted as functional or pseudogenic. Typing coverage differed by locus: A, B, C, DRB1 and DQB1 were typed in about 620-640 donors, DQA1 in 500 to 550, DPA1 in 606, and DPB1 in 450 to 480. Four to six DR-DQ haplotypes were handled as single units for association and clustering because linkage in the cohort was strong. The aim of the study was to test whether cataloging public T cell receptors could identify signatures of past pathogen exposure. High-throughput TCR immunosequencing, statistical association of individual TCRs with disease status, and machine learning were combined to predict cytomegalovirus infection status. Every discovery cohort repertoire had been produced on one sequencing platform. Donor age, sex, ethnicity and CMV serostatus were compiled alongside the repertoire data. Of the roughly 400 genotyped donors, approximately 81% were placed in the genetic ancestry cluster associated with self-reported Caucasian donors. Along with the approximately 670-subject first cohort, a separate validation cohort of over 90 different subjects was used. To study patterns of TCR occurrence, a later analysis re-analyzed previously published TCR beta repertoires from 650 to 750 donors and added high-resolution HLA genotyping. The study used immunosequencing to profile the T cell repertoires of 600 to 850 subjects and linked those repertoires to cytomegalovirus serostatus. HLA typing included class I and class II loci at four-digit resolution. A later genetic analysis used genome-wide SNP genotypes for about 65% of the 666 donors, treating that subset as a discovery cohort. Roughly 300 gigabases of sequencing data and around 80 million unique TCR sequences made up an early release that covered several hundred HLA-typed donors. Among 398 genotyped donors of the cohort, an average of around 250,000 unique TCR beta nucleotide sequences was sequenced per donor, of which 15% to 20% were non-productive. Paper-wide results and their limitations: Most TCR sequences were observed very rarely across donors, whereas some public TCRs were present in many individuals. In a later analysis, the rate of TCR association differed among HLA loci, with DRB1 alleles having the most associated TCRs and HLA-C alleles having the fewest. The only immune exposure information available for the cohort was CMV serostatus. A further reported finding was that TCR beta sequences accurately predicted the HLA-A and HLA-B alleles for most subjects in the first cohort. In a later analysis, more than 15,000 TCR beta sequences were associated with specific HLA alleles at a false discovery rate of 0.05. Linkage disequilibrium might explain the correlated functional status among segregating V segments, but an unknown experimental factor could not be ruled out. A group of highly shared sequence variants was considered likely to be a technical artifact of the sequencing pipeline. In vitro tests confirmed that a few of the cytomegalovirus-associated TCR beta chains recognize cytomegalovirus antigens. Some IMGT-functional V segments, including TRBV6-2 and TRBV6-3, could not be told apart with the 87-base-pair reads, so those segments were excluded. Because some donors lacked HLA typing at each locus, the association tests relied only on the typed subset. Most CMV-associated TCR beta chains appeared to be HLA-restricted in a later analysis, and the HLA associations seemed to be driven largely by CMV exposure. An association between a missense DCLRE1C variant and V-gene and J-gene trimming of TCR beta chains was found in a later genetic analysis and replicated in an independent cohort. Because counts were too low, about 15 rarely observed V segments, including chromosome 9 orphons, were left out of the earlier analysis of over 550 of the donors. Roughly uniform sequencing depth across donors was assumed in presence/absence analyses, although this assumption may not hold. Cytomegalovirus status was reported to be diagnosed by the classifier with high specificity and sensitivity in both the original and validation cohorts. An earlier analysis of 587 of the donors showed that most TCR beta V segments appeared in productive rearrangements either about 87% or about 30% of the time, which broadly matched IMGT annotations. The authors suggested that the approach could potentially be generalized to other disease states and immunological phenotypes. In a later analysis, HLA-associated TCR beta chains showed more clonal expansion and lower generation probabilities than non-associated chains that were equally common. In the study, some 160 TCR beta chains were listed as associated with cytomegalovirus. According to a later genetic analysis, donors in an Asian-associated ancestry cluster had fewer N-insertions in productive TCRs than the approximately 710-donor mean. When HLA alleles, especially DR and DQ, strongly co-occurred, TCR associations were difficult to assign to individual alleles. Several of the top co-occurrence clusters appeared to be linked to parvovirus B19, influenza, CMV and Epstein-Barr virus, according to a later analysis. The cohort was sequenced for TCR beta chains only, and without alpha or paired-chain data the features that could be detected were limited.

The library was produced with the immunoSEQ multiplex PCR assay. A mixture of 60 forward primers for TCR Vbeta segments and 13 reverse primers for TCR Jbeta segments was used in the multiplex PCR. Amplification of the CDR3 region of rearranged TCR beta genes was performed with a multiplex PCR assay on genomic DNA. The amplified TCR beta libraries were sequenced on the Illumina HiSeq System as 87-base-pair reads. The authors processed their data as follows. A later analysis tallied about 77 million unique TCR beta chains across the 666 repertoires, and 10 million to 11 million of those chains were shared by two or more donors. To remove PCR and sequencing errors, raw reads were error-corrected and collapsed into unique sequences using a nearest-neighbor algorithm that merged closely related sequences. To assign V, D and J gene segments, CDR3 sequences were aligned to IMGT reference sequences. For a sequence to be retained, a match of at least six nucleotides to both a V gene segment and a J gene segment was required. Rearrangements were called productive when the CDR3 lacked stop codons and stayed in frame with V and J; all others were non-productive. Following IMGT convention, CDR3 was defined as the stretch from the second conserved V-encoded cysteine to the conserved J-encoded phenylalanine. Sequences without an unambiguous match to a single V gene segment were excluded from the earlier analysis of several hundred of the donors. In an earlier analysis of 500 to 750 of the donors, V segments were called functional above 56.7% productive rearrangements and were called segregating when the between-donor standard deviation exceeded 5%. A statistical classification framework was developed to diagnose cytomegalovirus status using the catalog of TCR beta chain sequences. In a later analysis, V and J genes were assigned by comparing TCR nucleotide sequences against IMGT/GENE-DB human TR gene sequences. In a later analysis, CDR3 sequences and most-parsimonious VDJ recombination scenarios were assigned using the TCRdist pipeline. In a later analysis, each TCR beta chain was defined by its CDR3 amino acid sequence together with its V-gene family, and reads without a unique V-gene family were excluded. A later analysis removed 592 highly shared, low-generation-probability nucleotide sequences to deal with suspected cross-contamination and a sequencing artifact. A later analysis calculated a clonal expansion index for each public chain from normalized within-repertoire ranks of inferred template counts. In a later analysis, generation probabilities were computed using a VDJ recombination model fitted to out-of-frame rearrangements, and the results were checked against IGoR. A later analysis scored TCR-TCR, TCR-HLA and TCR-CMV co-occurrence with hypergeometric tests, applying a repertoire-size bias correction to TCR pairs. In a later analysis, false discovery rates were estimated by permuting HLA or CMV assignments 20 times. In a later analysis, co-occurring TCRs were grouped using DBSCAN, with TCRdist sequence similarity added in when clustering inside HLA-allele-positive subsets. Repertoires with fewer than 30,000 or more than 120,000 public chains were left out of co-occurrence clustering, as were five repertoires with anomalous nucleotide sharing. Imported from immuneACCESS, the table was reduced by TCRdb to in-frame sequences with V and J called. These copies leave out some clones; in studies compared against another copy, an unresolved V gene accounts for under half, and the cause of the remainder is not known. The DNA was the basis for D and trimming; V, J and clone size are from that table. This sample lists approximately 240,000 clones; 82% were detected once. Of the sample, over 5% falls within the top ten clones.

On this clone: The antigen this receptor binds is unknown. No much larger clonotype is one base removed from it; base qualities were not supplied.

The cohort was made up of approximately 700 healthy bone marrow donors. At the time of sampling, all cohort members were nominally healthy, though unrecorded immune exposures were likely present. The donor was CMV seropositive and was included in the group of 289 seropositive cohort members. A peripheral blood sample was collected from each donor, and TCR beta sequencing was performed on peripheral blood mononuclear cells. The Qiagen DNeasy Blood Extraction Kit was used to extract genomic DNA from the blood cell samples. The CDR3 runs 14 amino acids, cysteine and phenylalanine included. The read is trimmed to its CDR3 DNA, 42 bases read in frame from base 1. CDR1 and CDR2 are drawn from the germline V gene: SGHRS, YFSETQ. V lost 3 bases and J lost 2 bases; the stretch between them is 11 bases long.

This receptor was taken from a woman between 35 and 50 years old in good health and CMV-seropositive. The chain couples TRBV5-1 to TRBJ1-2; TRBD1 could be the D gene, as 6 bases match. The sequencing input was PBMCs. The bases read TGCGCCAGCAGCTCCCAGGGGCAGAACTATGGCTACACCTTC. The translation is CASSSQGQNYGYTF.